The rows below give T cell receptor beta chains drawn from one sample of a study of T-cell reconstitution after alpha-beta-depleted transplantation in children. MiXCR, run by TCRdb on the PCR reads, gives a single entry per CDR3 protein. Here the sample spans roughly 160,000 distinct CDR3 sequences, approximately 10% being singletons. Sequencing used PBMCs, obtained before TCRalphabeta/CD19-depleted stem cell transplant. These receptors came from a boy younger than 10 with acute myeloid leukemia, due to receive a stem cell transplant. The CDR3 runs from the conserved cysteine through the conserved F or W. Each record gives: V gene, J gene, D gene, clone size, CDR3 protein, CDR3 DNA. D genes are given only for firm matches. Not all rows give a size; the values are once, few, many and, for expanded clones, a class.

TRBV7-3	TRBJ2-7	TRBD1	-	CASRHGTAGGYEQYF	TGTGCCAGCAGACACGGGACAGCCGGTGGATACGAGCAGTACTTC
TRBV6-5	TRBJ2-2	TRBD1	many	CASSWPGQGVGELFF	TGTGCCAGCAGTTGGCCGGGACAGGGGGTCGGGGAGCTGTTTTTT
TRBV30	TRBJ1-5	-	many	CAWQETNQPQHF	TGTGCCTGGCAGGAAACCAATCAGCCCCAGCATTTT
TRBV20-1	TRBJ2-1	-	many	CSARDPRTDYNEQFF	TGCAGTGCTAGAGACCCCCGGACAGACTACAATGAGCAGTTCTTC
TRBV28	TRBJ1-5	-	many	CASSLFGVTNQPQHF	TGTGCCAGCAGTTTATTCGGGGTCACCAATCAGCCCCAGCATTTT
TRBV10-3	TRBJ2-3	-	many	CAISESGAGSTDTQYF	TGTGCCATCAGTGAGTCGGGGGCGGGGAGCACAGATACGCAGTATTTT
TRBV5-1	TRBJ1-2	TRBD1	many	CASSPGTGINYGYTF	TGCGCCAGCAGCCCCGGGACAGGTATAAACTATGGCTACACCTTC
TRBV15	TRBJ1-2	-	many	CATSITQGAHGYTF	TGTGCCACCAGCATCACACAGGGAGCCCATGGCTACACCTTC
TRBV10-3	TRBJ2-3	TRBD1	many	CATGQVGTDTQYF	TGTGCCACCGGACAGGTGGGCACAGATACGCAGTATTTT
TRBV29-1	TRBJ1-2	-	many	CSVEDRGQANFGYTF	TGCAGCGTTGAAGACAGGGGCCAAGCTAACTTTGGCTACACCTTC
TRBV4-2	TRBJ2-1	TRBD2	many	CASSPSRREAYNEQFF	TGTGCCAGCAGCCCCTCGCGGCGGGAGGCCTACAATGAGCAGTTCTTC
TRBV20-1	TRBJ2-1	TRBD2	many	CSARTSGSWEQFF	TGCAGTGCTAGGACTAGCGGGAGTTGGGAGCAGTTCTTC
TRBV29-1	TRBJ2-3	-	many	CSAFGVTSDTQYF	TGCAGCGCCTTTGGAGTTACGTCAGATACGCAGTATTTT
TRBV12-3/TRBV12-4	TRBJ1-5	-	many	CASSLGDRSSNQPQHF	TGTGCCAGCAGTTTAGGAGACAGAAGTAGCAATCAGCCCCAGCATTTT
TRBV20-1	TRBJ2-1	TRBD2	few	CSARGLGGFSYNEQFF	TGCAGTGCTAGGGGCCTGGGAGGGTTCTCCTACAATGAGCAGTTCTTC
TRBV7-3	TRBJ2-1	TRBD2	-	CASSLAGGLDEQFF	TGTGCCAGCAGCCTAGCGGGGGGGCTTGATGAGCAGTTCTTC
TRBV6-5	TRBJ1-2	-	-	CASSYYADYGYTF	TGTGCCAGCAGTTACTACGCAGACTATGGCTACACCTTC
TRBV4-2	TRBJ1-2	-	few	CASSQDLHSSYGYTF	TGTGCCAGCAGCCAAGATCTCCACAGTTCCTATGGCTACACCTTC
TRBV5-6	TRBJ2-3	TRBD2	many	CASKTSGRYTDTQYF	TGTGCCAGCAAAACTAGCGGCCGTTACACAGATACGCAGTATTTT
TRBV5-5	TRBJ1-5	TRBD1	many	CASSRAGQGNQPQHF	TGTGCCAGCAGCCGCGCCGGACAGGGTAATCAGCCCCAGCATTTT
TRBV6-1	TRBJ2-2	TRBD1	many	CASSLAIPTGAQGELFF	TGTGCCAGCAGTCTGGCAATACCAACAGGGGCCCAAGGGGAGCTGTTTTTT
TRBV18	TRBJ2-3	-	many	CASSPPLGADTQYF	TGTGCCAGCTCACCACCGTTGGGGGCTGATACGCAGTATTTT
TRBV28	TRBJ2-7	TRBD1	many	CASSLLGQGTYEQYF	TGTGCCAGCAGTTTGTTAGGACAGGGGACCTACGAGCAGTACTTC
TRBV6-1	TRBJ2-5	-	few	CASSGHSRRETQYF	TGTGCCAGCAGTGGCCATAGCAGAAGGGAGACCCAGTACTTC
TRBV15	TRBJ2-7	TRBD1	many	CATSREWGQGADEQYF	TGTGCCACCAGCAGAGAATGGGGACAGGGGGCCGACGAGCAGTACTTC
TRBV5-4	TRBJ2-6	TRBD2	-	CASRVGGGRGAGANVLTF	TGTGCCAGCAGAGTGGGGGGCGGGAGGGGTGCCGGGGCCAACGTCCTGACTTTC
TRBV15	TRBJ2-5	-	many	CATSRKSWGNQETQYF	TGTGCCACCAGCAGAAAGTCATGGGGGAACCAAGAGACCCAGTACTTC
TRBV12-3/TRBV12-4	TRBJ2-1	-	many	CASSPTSSYNEQFF	TGTGCCAGCAGTCCCACATCCTCCTACAATGAGCAGTTCTTC
TRBV2	TRBJ1-4	-	few	CASSRQTNEKLFF	TGTGCCAGCAGTAGACAGACTAATGAAAAACTGTTTTTT
TRBV28	TRBJ2-3	TRBD2	many	CASSLGLAGVPDTQYF	TGTGCCAGCAGTCTGGGACTAGCGGGAGTACCGGATACGCAGTATTTT
TRBV5-8	TRBJ2-1	TRBD2	many	CASSVTGTSLPEQFF	TGTGCCAGCAGCGTTACCGGGACTAGTTTACCTGAGCAGTTCTTC
TRBV7-9	TRBJ2-7	-	many	CASSRDGSEQYF	TGTGCCAGCAGCCGGGACGGCAGCGAGCAGTACTTC